This T cell receptor (beta chain) was captured in a study of T-cell reconstitution after alpha-beta-depleted transplantation in children. Unique molecular identifiers were used in preparing the TCRbeta library. TCRdb re-derived calls from the PCR reads in MiXCR, one entry per CDR3 protein. The sample lists 490,000 or so distinct CDR3 sequences, over 9.5% seen once, with 2% to 2.5% in the top ten. Overall study findings and caveats: T-cell counts and diversity at one year post-transplant came mainly from newly produced T cells. After transplant, at about two months, alpha-beta T cells were reportedly derived from several hundred expanded graft clones. Some patients owed their high day-60 TCRbeta diversity to surviving recipient T cells and thymic progenitors.

This clonotype was observed many times. Antigen specificity is unknown. The germline V and J ends were trimmed by 1 base and 6 bases, with 10 bases remaining between them. The germline V gene encodes CDR1 MGHDK and CDR2 SYGVNS. The CDR3 spans 14 residues. The V gene is TRBV25-1, the J gene TRBJ1-5, with D tentatively TRBD1 (5 bases). The TCR comes from a child aged 2 to 9 with inherited bone marrow failure, due to receive a stem cell transplant. The sequencing used PBMCs, collected before TCRalphabeta/CD19-depleted stem cell transplant. In DNA form, the CDR3 reads TGTGCCAGCAGTGAATTAGGGGAGGGTCAGCCCCAGCATTTT. This codes for CASSELGEGQPQHF.